One and the same sample provided the 7 T cell receptor beta chains below, sequenced in a study of blood T cell repertoires in COVID-19. The repertoire was sequenced with immunoSEQ multiplex PCR; TCRdb's copy has only in-frame clones and lacks some. This sample yields around 300,000 clones, of which over 70% are seen a single time; 5% belongs to the top ten. The specimen was PBMCs or T cells enriched from blood (not recorded which). Receptors originate from a man aged 25-45 years who had recovered from COVID-19.

This clone has a single count. This chain uses TRBV28 with TRBJ2-3; 10 positions agree with TRBD1. Trimming at V came to 5 bases and at J to 6 bases, leaving 5 bases not matched to a gene. Germline assignment: CDR1 MDHEN and CDR2 SYDVKM. This CDR3 is 14 amino acids long. CDR3 residues: CASSPRQGADTQYF. DNA of the CDR3: TGTGCCAGCAGTCCCAGACAGGGGGCTGATACGCAGTATTTT.

This clone occurred once. This sequence joins TRBV3-1 (or the pseudogene TRBV3-2) and TRBJ1-2, with 7 bases aligning to TRBD1. Germline CDR1 and CDR2: LGHDT and YNNKEL (reference sequence). The CDR3 sequence is 15 residues long. With V trimmed by 0 bases and J by 6 bases, 7 bases remained unmatched. CDR3 region: CASSQDFKGANGYTF. The CDR3 DNA sequence: TGTGCCAGCAGCCAAGATTTTAAGGGGGCAAATGGCTACACCTTC.

This sequence joins TRBV5-4 and TRBJ1-6; D is uncertain. This CDR3 region has 13 residues. Between the trimmed V and J ends, which lost 1 base and 9 bases, there was a span of 8 bases. Germline V lookup: CDR1 SGHNT, CDR2 YYREEE (reference sequence). This CDR3 reads CASSLRGGSPLHF. The CDR3 DNA follows: TGTGCCAGCAGCTTGCGAGGTGGTTCACCCCTCCACTTT.

V usage is TRBV2 and J usage is TRBJ2-1; no clear D. This CDR3 is built from 13 residues. V lost 4 bases, J lost 9 bases, and 13 bases lay in between. Germline CDR1 is SNHLY and CDR2 is FYNNEI. The CDR3 spells CASSAVAAIEQFF. The DNA for the CDR3 is TGTGCCAGCAGTGCGGTAGCTGCTATTGAGCAGTTCTTC.

This clone came up once. The rearrangement uses TRBV5-8 and TRBJ1-2; 11 bases fit TRBD1. J was trimmed by 5 bases and V by 3 bases; bases with no gene match: 6. Germline V gene lookup returns CDR1 SGHTS and CDR2 YDEGEE. CDR3 length equals 15 residues. The CDR3 sequence: CASSWGQGVDYGYTF. The CDR3 bases are TGTGCCAGCAGCTGGGGACAGGGGGTAGATTATGGCTACACCTTC.

The chain employs TRBV27 and TRBJ2-2, with a possible D match to TRBD1 (6 bases). The CDR3 spans 15 residues. Germline CDR1 MNHEY, CDR2 SMNVEV (reference sequence). V was cut by 2 bases and J by 2 bases, with 9 bases left in between. In DNA form, the CDR3 reads TGTGCCAGCAGTTTACGACAGGACAACACCGGGGAGCTGTTTTTT. This encodes CASSLRQDNTGELFF.

The chain combines TRBV30 with TRBJ2-7; D remains unclear. Germline assignment: CDR1 GTSNPN and CDR2 SVGIG (reference sequence). Between the trimmed V and J ends, which lost 0 bases and 3 bases, there was a span of 6 bases. The CDR3 spans 12 residues. CDR3 in amino acids: CAWSVRSYEQYF. The CDR3 bases are TGTGCCTGGAGTGTACGGAGCTACGAGCAGTACTTC.